This is a list of T cell receptor beta chains from one sample in a study of response to subunit inactivated influenza vaccine. Via MiXCR, TCRdb re-called the RT-PCR reads, giving one row per CDR3 protein. The data hold 750,000 to 850,000 distinct CDR3 sequences, with about a fifth observed a single time. Specimen: PBMCs from blood, collected 4 to 6 days after vaccination. The source of these receptors is a man aged 50-60 years who received an inactivated influenza vaccine. CDR3s include the opening cysteine and the closing phenylalanine or tryptophan. D genes are given only for firm matches. Clone size appears in some rows only: once, few, many, or a class for an expanded clone.

cdr3_nt cdr3_aa clone_size v_call d_call j_call
TGTGCCAGCAGTTCCCTGGGGGGATCCTCTGGGGCCAACGTCCTGACTTTC CASSSLGGSSGANVLTF - TRBV27 - TRBJ2-6
TGTGCCAGCAGTTACGGGTTAAATCAGCCACAGCATTTT CASSYGLNQPQHF few TRBV6-2/TRBV6-3 - TRBJ1-5
TGTGCCAGCTCCGATAGCGGGGGTCCTCCCTACAATGAGCAGTTCTTC CASSDSGGPPYNEQFF - TRBV18 TRBD2 TRBJ2-1
TGCAGCGTTGAACCGCGGGGGTCTAATGAAAAACTGTTTTTT CSVEPRGSNEKLFF many TRBV29-1 - TRBJ1-4
TGCAGTGCCAGACCAGGGAAAACAGATACGCAGTATTTT CSARPGKTDTQYF - TRBV20-1 - TRBJ2-3
TGTGCCATCAGCGCCAGCTCAGGACAGGGGGACACTGAAGCTTTCTTT CAISASSGQGDTEAFF few TRBV10-3 TRBD1 TRBJ1-1
TGTGCCAGCTCACCTGTTGCCAGCCCCGATACGCAGTATTTT CASSPVASPDTQYF few TRBV18 - TRBJ2-3
TGTGCCAGCAGCTCTAGCGGGAGAAGTAATAATGAGCAGTTCTTC CASSSSGRSNNEQFF many TRBV7-2 TRBD2 TRBJ2-1
TGTGCCAGCAGTTCATCGGGACTAGGTTCCGCCGAGCAGTACTTC CASSSSGLGSAEQYF - TRBV12-3/TRBV12-4 TRBD2 TRBJ2-7
TGCAGTGCTAGAGCGGTCTTCGGGATAGATACGCAGTATTTT CSARAVFGIDTQYF - TRBV20-1 - TRBJ2-3
TGCGCCAGCAGCGCCAGGGGGCCCCAAGAGACCCAGTACTTC CASSARGPQETQYF - TRBV5-1 TRBD1 TRBJ2-5
TGCGCCAGCAGCATGATGGGGTACCAAGAGACCCAGTACTTC CASSMMGYQETQYF - TRBV5-1 - TRBJ2-5
TGTGCCAGCAGCGTAGATGGACAGATCGAGACCCAGTACTTC CASSVDGQIETQYF few TRBV9 - TRBJ2-5
TGTGCCAGCAGCCAAGATGGGAAGAACACTGAAGCTTTCTTT CASSQDGKNTEAFF - TRBV3-1 - TRBJ1-1
TGCGCCAGCAGCCCACAGGTAGCCGACACTGAAGCTTTCTTT CASSPQVADTEAFF few TRBV5-1 - TRBJ1-1
TGTGCCAGCAGCTTGGCCATGGGGCCTAGGGCCAACGTCCTGACTTTC CASSLAMGPRANVLTF few TRBV5-6 - TRBJ2-6
TGCGCCAGAATACGGGAGTTACAGTTCTTC CARIRELQFF few TRBV5-1 - TRBJ2-1
TGTGCCAGCAGTTACTCCCGGGACACTGAAGCTTTCTTT CASSYSRDTEAFF - TRBV6-5 - TRBJ1-1
TGTGCCAGCAGCAACCAGGCCCCACTTCGCACTGAAGCTTTCTTT CASSNQAPLRTEAFF - TRBV21-1 - TRBJ1-1
TGCGCCAGCAGCCAAGACCCCGAGAGCTCCTACAATGAGCAGTTCTTC CASSQDPESSYNEQFF few TRBV4-3 - TRBJ2-1
TGCGCCAGCAGCCAAGATCCGGGTTTGGGCAATCAGCCCCAGCATTTT CASSQDPGLGNQPQHF - TRBV4-3 - TRBJ1-5
TGTGCCAGCAGCCAAGACCCGTACAATGAGCAGTTCTTC CASSQDPYNEQFF many TRBV4-2 - TRBJ2-1
TGTGCCAGCAGCTTAAGGGCGGGAGGAGGCGATGAGCAGTTCTTC CASSLRAGGGDEQFF many TRBV7-8 TRBD2 TRBJ2-1
TGTGCCAGCAGCTTTCCACAGGGCACCGGCCATTCACCCCTCCACTTT CASSFPQGTGHSPLHF - TRBV7-9 - TRBJ1-6
TGTGCCATCAGACCGGGACAGGGACCTTACAATGAGCAGTTCTTC CAIRPGQGPYNEQFF few TRBV10-3 TRBD1 TRBJ2-1
TGTGCCAGCAGTGATGGGGACTTCTCTGGAAACACCATATATTTT CASSDGDFSGNTIYF - TRBV25-1 - TRBJ1-3
TGTGCCAGCAGCCTAACTAGCGGGGGGGCCACAGATACGCAGTATTTT CASSLTSGGATDTQYF few TRBV4-2 TRBD2 TRBJ2-3
TGTGCCAGCAGCTTCGCCGGATCCGCAGATACGCAGTATTTT CASSFAGSADTQYF many TRBV7-2 - TRBJ2-3
TGTGCCAGCAGCCCTTCTGCCGGGACTAGCGGGATCAATGAGCAGTTCTTC CASSPSAGTSGINEQFF many TRBV7-8 TRBD2 TRBJ2-1
TGTGCCAGCAGCTTAGTTGGACAGGGGATTAGTAATGAGCAGTTCTTC CASSLVGQGISNEQFF - TRBV7-9 TRBD1 TRBJ2-1
TGTGCCACCAGTGATTTTCAGGGGTTGTCCGGGGAGCTGTTTTTT CATSDFQGLSGELFF few TRBV24-1 - TRBJ2-2
TGCGCCAGCAGCCAATTGGCAGGGAGGACTGAAGCTTTCTTT CASSQLAGRTEAFF few TRBV4-3 - TRBJ1-1
TGCAGTGCCAGACCTAGCGGGAGCGGGACTGAGCAGTTCTTC CSARPSGSGTEQFF once TRBV20-1 TRBD2 TRBJ2-1
TGTGCCAGCAGTTTACAGGGGTCCTACAGCTCCTACGAGCAGTACTTC CASSLQGSYSSYEQYF - TRBV27 - TRBJ2-7
TGTGCCAGCAGCCAGCTGAGGGGACTAGATGGCTACACCTTC CASSQLRGLDGYTF few TRBV11-2 - TRBJ1-2
TGCAGTGCCAATCAACAGGGCTATCAGCCCCAGCATTTT CSANQQGYQPQHF - TRBV20-1 - TRBJ1-5
TGTGCCAGCAACCACCGGGGACTAGCCGTTTCGGATGAGCAGTTCTTC CASNHRGLAVSDEQFF few TRBV6-2/TRBV6-3 TRBD2 TRBJ2-1
TGTGCCAGTTTGACAGGACTGAACACTGAAGCTTTCTTT CASLTGLNTEAFF few TRBV12-3/TRBV12-4 - TRBJ1-1
TGCAGCGTGAAGGGGGCTTGGGCCTCCTACGAGCAGTACTTC CSVKGAWASYEQYF many TRBV29-1 TRBD1 TRBJ2-7
TGCGCCAGCAGCTTAATAGCGGGGGGGGACAATGAGCAGTTCTTC CASSLIAGGDNEQFF once TRBV5-1 TRBD2 TRBJ2-1
TGCGCCAGCAGCTTGCAGGGACAGGGTGTACAAGAGACCCAGTACTTC CASSLQGQGVQETQYF - TRBV5-1 TRBD1 TRBJ2-5